This paragraph covers one T cell receptor (beta chain) sequence. Its antigen remains unidentified. CDR3 length equals 15 residues. Germline V CDR1 and CDR2: SGHDT, YYEEEE. V dropped 0 bases and J dropped 8; count of bases not matched to a gene: 7. The protocol was immunoSEQ multiplex PCR, while the TCRdb copy is restricted to in-frame clones and leaves out a portion. The top ten clones hold 0.37% of a sample with roughly 2,300,000 clones, about 90% of them seen once. These data are taken from a study of shared clonotypes between healthy human individuals. Study findings and constraints: Non-shared clonotypes showed lower generation probabilities than clonotypes common to all four donors. Naive subsets generally exceeded memory subsets in estimated richness.

The receptor was derived from a man younger than 30 in good health. Some clones in this sample may be carry-over from other donors' samples. The source material was naive CD4+ T cells from PBMCs. Subset indicated: CD45RA+ positively selected. The chain links TRBV5-6 to TRBJ1-4, with TRBD1 matching over 7 bases. DNA for the CDR3: TGTGCCAGCAGCTTGGAAGGGGGCGTAAGAGAAAAACTGTTTTTT. Amino acids: CASSLEGGVREKLFF.